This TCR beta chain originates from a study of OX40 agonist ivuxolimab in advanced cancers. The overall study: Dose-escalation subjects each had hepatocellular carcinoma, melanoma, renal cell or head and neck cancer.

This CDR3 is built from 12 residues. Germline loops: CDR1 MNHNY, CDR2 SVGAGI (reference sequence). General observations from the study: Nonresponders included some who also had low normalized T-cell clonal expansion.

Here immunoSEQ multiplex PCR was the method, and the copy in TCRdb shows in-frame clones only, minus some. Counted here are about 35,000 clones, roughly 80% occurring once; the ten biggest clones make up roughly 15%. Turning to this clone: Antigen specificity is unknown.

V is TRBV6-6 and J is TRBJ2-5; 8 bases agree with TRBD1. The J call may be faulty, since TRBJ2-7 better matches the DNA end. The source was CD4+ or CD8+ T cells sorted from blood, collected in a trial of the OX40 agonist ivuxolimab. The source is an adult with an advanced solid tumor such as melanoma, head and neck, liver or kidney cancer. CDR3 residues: CASSRTGSEQYF. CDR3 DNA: TGTGCCAGCAGCCGGACAGGGTCCGAGCAGTACTTC.